This T cell receptor (beta chain) was captured by sequencing in a study of T cells after yellow fever vaccination (dated by TCRdb to the late 2010s). Regarding the study in general: The SMART-Seq v4 Ultra Low Input RNA kit was used to prepare libraries from fractions with low cell numbers. To follow T-cell clones before and after primary and booster YFV17D yellow fever vaccination, bulk TCR alpha and beta repertoires were sequenced over time. Two healthy male donors, one aged 18 to 30 and one aged 30 to 40 years, made up the cohort. Blood samples were taken at several timepoints before and after primary and secondary immunization, and bulk PBMC replicates and cell subsets were isolated. Paper-wide results and their limitations: The secondary T-cell response was found to be weaker but faster than the primary response, with a peak reached on day 5 rather than on day 15. Computational filtering was required because FACS-sorted repertoires could contain abundant contaminating clonotypes from the bulk population. After the booster, most of the clones that had expanded following primary vaccination were detected again (roughly 97% of CD4 and around 90% of CD8), which suggests that memory was broadly maintained. The study included only two donors, which limits how far the findings can be generalized. A small fraction of clonotypes showed up in both the CD4 and CD8 compartments, probably as a result of convergent recombination.

This clonotype was detected only a few times. Its antigen is not yet known. The record has no base qualities; no much larger clone is one base away. CDR1 and CDR2 are drawn from the germline V gene: ENHRY, SYGVKD. V is pared back by 4 bases and J by 0 bases, with 7 bases lying between the germline termini. The CDR3 contains 14 residues, cysteine and phenylalanine counted. The only DNA kept is the CDR3, 42 bases in frame from the first base. What this sample's treatment or condition label stands for: live attenuated yellow fever vaccine strain. PBMCs were isolated from peripheral blood using a standard Ficoll-Paque protocol. Dynabeads CD4 and CD8 positive selection kits were used to isolate CD4 and CD8 T-cell fractions. TriZol was used to extract RNA from bulk PBMCs, CD4 and CD8 fractions, and dextramer-positive and dextramer-negative fractions. Synthesis of TCR cDNA relied on 5'RACE template switching, a step that introduced a universal primer site along with unique molecular identifiers. cDNA synthesis was primed from both the TCR alpha and TCR beta constant segments. Libraries were amplified in two PCR steps, with sample barcodes and sequencing adapters added in the second step. Sequencing of the libraries was done on either Illumina HiSeq 2500 (2x100 bp) or NovaSeq (2x150 bp). In the paper's pipeline: MIGEC handled demultiplexing of reads and collapsing into UMI consensus sequences, while MiXCR performed V(D)J alignment. Using edgeR on replicate PBMC samples, clonotypes were called vaccine-responding if FDR was below 0.01 and the log2 fold change was above 5 up to day 15. Bulk clonotypes were assigned CD4 or CD8 identity according to which sequenced CD4 or CD8 repertoire held them at higher abundance. TCRdb reanalyzed the raw reads on its own, using fastp at Q25 for trimming and MiXCR for clone calling, and kept in-frame beta chains. Merged by CDR3 protein, the rows form single entries marked with the most common genes and DNA. The V and J calls shown here were made by TCRdb, not taken from the authors' results. The sample contains around 250,000 distinct CDR3 sequences, 6.5% to 8.5% of them found a single time. Roughly 0.9% of the sample is taken by the ten largest.

This clonotype was obtained from a man between 25 and 39 years old who received the YFV17D yellow fever vaccine. Recombination linked TRBV10-3 to TRBJ2-1; a confident D gene designation cannot be given. This specimen was CD4+ T cells sorted from PBMCs, taken 15 days after the yellow fever booster vaccination. The CDR3 has the sequence CAISVGSSYNEQFF. DNA sequence: TGTGCCATCAGTGTGGGTAGCTCCTACAATGAGCAGTTCTTC.